One and the same sample provided the 17 T cell receptor beta chains below, sequenced in a study of blood T cell repertoires in COVID-19. Generated by immunoSEQ multiplex PCR, the TCRdb table keeps only in-frame clones and is missing some. Of 250,000 to 300,000 clones listed, around 81% are singletons. The sequencing input was peripheral blood. The receptors were sampled from a woman aged 60-75 years with active or convalescent COVID-19.

A remark on this clone: One end of the junction fails to match germline, which may point to a read error. This chain connects TRBV4-1 to TRBJ2-1, with 15 bases fitting TRBD2. This CDR3 has 18 residues. CDR1 and CDR2 (germline): MGHRA, YSYEKL. CDR3: CTSSVGLAGGPRGNEQFF. The CDR3 region has the DNA TGCACCAGCAGCGTCGGACTAGCGGGGGGGCCAAGAGGCAATGAGCAGTTCTTC.

The chain combines TRBV30 with TRBJ2-5; D might be TRBD1 (8 bases). CDR1 and CDR2 (germline): GTSNPN, SVGIG (reference sequence). Trimming removed 2 bases from V and 7 bases from J, with 11 bases in between. The CDR3 runs to 12 residues. The CDR3 region is CAWSYRGGTQYF. CDR3 nucleotide sequence: TGTGCCTGGAGTTACAGGGGGGGGACCCAGTACTTC.

This clone was seen a handful of times. The germline gene is not matched at one end of the junction; a read error may be the cause. CDR3 sequence reads: CASSLPQTQGKGTGELFF. CDR3 nucleotide sequence: TGTGCTAGCAGCTTACCCCAGACACAGGGAAAAGGCACCGGGGAGCTGTTTTTT. V is TRBV7-7 and J is TRBJ2-2, with D tentatively TRBD1 (6 bases). Germline loops: CDR1 SSHAT, CDR2 FNYEAQ (reference sequence). There are 18 residues in the CDR3.

V and J are TRBV4-2 and TRBJ1-1, with 8 bases identical to TRBD1. CDR1 and CDR2 (germline): LGHNA, YNFKEQ. The junction had 6 bases not matched to a gene; V was cut back by 2 bases and J by 4 bases. The CDR3 extends over 15 amino acids. This chain's CDR3 is CASSQPGQGSTEAFF. CDR3 nucleotide sequence: TGTGCCAGCAGCCAACCCGGACAGGGAAGCACTGAAGCTTTCTTT.

The V and J genes are TRBV2 and TRBJ1-6; 8 positions match TRBD1. There are 16 residues in the CDR3. V gave up 4 bases and J gave up 9 bases; unmatched junction bases: 11. CDR1 and CDR2 from the germline V gene are SNHLY and FYNNEI. CDR3 amino acids: CASSGQGWSSSSPLHF. The DNA of the CDR3 is TGTGCCAGCAGTGGACAGGGGTGGTCTAGCAGTTCACCCCTCCACTTT.

This clone showed up just once. The CDR3, as DNA: TGTGCCAGCAGCGCCCCGACAGGGGCTAATGAAAAACTGTTTTTT. The encoded protein is CASSAPTGANEKLFF. This chain joins TRBV25-1 and TRBJ1-4, with 8 bases identical to TRBD1. Unmatched junction bases numbered 6, after V lost 6 bases and J lost 3 bases. Looked up from germline, CDR1 is MGHDK and CDR2 is SYGVNS. The CDR3 has 15 residues. The variable domain in full, with the rest retrieved from reference TRBV25-1 and TRBJ1-4, is EADIYQTPRYLVIGTGKKITLECSQTMGHDKMYWYQQDPGMELHLIHYSYGVNSTEKGDLSSESTVSRIRTEHFPLTLESARPSHTSQYLCASSAPTGANEKLFFGSGTQLSVL.

This rearrangement joins TRBV10-3 to TRBJ1-1; D perhaps matches TRBD1 (5 bases). The germline V gene encodes CDR1 ENHRY and CDR2 SYGVKD. The CDR3 sequence is 12 residues long. Trimming stripped 6 bases from V and 4 bases from J, with 9 bases between. Here the CDR3 DNA reads TGTGCCATCAGCAGGGTTCGCACTGAAGCTTTCTTT. Protein sequence: CAISRVRTEAFF.

The V and J genes are TRBV6-5 and TRBJ2-7; 12 nucleotides line up with TRBD1. With V trimmed by 0 bases and J by 4 bases, 4 bases remained unmatched. CDR3 size: 16 residues. From germline, CDR1 is MNHEY and CDR2 SVGAGI. As DNA, the CDR3 is TGTGCCAGCAGTTACTCGGGGACAGGGGGCTATTACGAGCAGTACTTC. It yields the protein CASSYSGTGGYYEQYF.

Here the CDR3 reads CASSDSSEGVATGELFF. CDR3 sequence (DNA): TGTGCCAGCAGTGATTCGTCGGAAGGGGTAGCCACCGGGGAGCTGTTTTTT. The chain couples TRBV25-1 to TRBJ2-2; possible D gene TRBD1, 5 bases. The V and J ends lost 3 bases and 4 bases respectively, with 18 bases between them. The CDR3 has 17 amino acids. Germline V lookup: CDR1 MGHDK, CDR2 SYGVNS.

The table lists this clone with a few counts. The chain links TRBV30 to TRBJ2-1, with D perhaps TRBD1 (6 bases). The CDR3 runs 13 residues. Germline-derived CDR1 and CDR2 are GTSNPN and SVGIG (reference sequence). CDR3 loop: CAAGVKSYNEQFF. The DNA of the CDR3 is TGTGCGGCAGGGGTAAAGTCCTACAATGAGCAGTTCTTC.

A few counts support this clone. The chain carries TRBV11-3 and TRBJ2-5, with TRBD2 as a possible D gene (7 bases). The CDR3 extends over 18 amino acids. CDR1 SGHNT and CDR2 YENEEA come from the germline V gene. The V end was cut by 5 bases, the J end by 2 bases, with 24 bases between. The CDR3 DNA is TGTGCCAGCAGCCCTTCGGCTGGGGGTGCGGGGGCGCAAGAGACCCAGTACTTC. Amino acids: CASSPSAGGAGAQETQYF.

The chain uses TRBV30 and TRBJ2-1; D is perhaps TRBD2 (7 bases). The CDR3 is 14 amino acids. Germline-derived CDR1 and CDR2 are GTSNPN and SVGIG (reference sequence). Trimming removed 3 bases at V and 4 bases at J, with 13 bases between. CDR3 region: CAWRGGPPYNEQFF. The CDR3 DNA reads as TGTGCCTGGAGGGGGGGGCCACCTTACAATGAGCAGTTCTTC.

V is TRBV28 and J is TRBJ1-3, with 10 bases identical to TRBD1. J was trimmed by 7 bases and V by 0 bases; bases with no gene match: 0. The CDR3 has 14 residues. Germline CDR1 and CDR2: MDHEN and SYDVKM. CDR3 bases: TGTGCCAGCAGTTTATGGGACAGGGGGAACACCATATATTTT. Translated: CASSLWDRGNTIYF.

The V gene is TRBV10-3, the J gene TRBJ1-2, with D tentatively TRBD1 (6 bases). Germline CDR1 ENHRY, CDR2 SYGVKD. Trimming cost V 4 bases and J 6 bases, with 21 bases left between them. The CDR3 extends over 16 amino acids. CDR3: CAISVPTPTGSDGYTF. The CDR3 bases are TGTGCCATCAGTGTTCCCACCCCGACAGGAAGCGATGGCTACACCTTC.

The chain combines TRBV5-1 with TRBJ2-5; 12 bases line up with TRBD2. CDR1 and CDR2 (germline): SGHRS, YFSETQ. The CDR3 is 14 amino acids. V dropped 4 bases and J dropped 13; count of bases not matched to a gene: 11. CDR3 protein: CASSPGEMTSGGYF. The CDR3 nucleotides read TGCGCCAGCAGCCCTGGGGAAATGACTAGCGGGGGGTACTTC.

This rearrangement joins TRBV5-8 to TRBJ1-4; D possibly corresponds to TRBD1 (5 bases). Trimming took off 1 base at V and 5 bases at J, with 12 bases between the two ends. The CDR3 loop spans 15 amino acids. Germline assignment: CDR1 SGHTS and CDR2 YDEGEE. This chain's CDR3 is CASSLMGEGNEKLFF. The CDR3 DNA reads as TGTGCCAGCAGCTTGATGGGGGAGGGGAATGAAAAACTGTTTTTT.

The chain combines TRBV4-2 with TRBJ2-5; 10 bases map to TRBD2. The V and J ends lost 3 bases and 3 bases, in that order; junction bases with no gene match: 7. Germline loops: CDR1 LGHNA, CDR2 YNFKEQ. The CDR3 totals 16 residues. The CDR3 region is CASSHSERGGEETQYF. CDR3 DNA sequence: TGTGCCAGCAGCCATTCAGAGCGGGGGGGAGAAGAGACCCAGTACTTC.